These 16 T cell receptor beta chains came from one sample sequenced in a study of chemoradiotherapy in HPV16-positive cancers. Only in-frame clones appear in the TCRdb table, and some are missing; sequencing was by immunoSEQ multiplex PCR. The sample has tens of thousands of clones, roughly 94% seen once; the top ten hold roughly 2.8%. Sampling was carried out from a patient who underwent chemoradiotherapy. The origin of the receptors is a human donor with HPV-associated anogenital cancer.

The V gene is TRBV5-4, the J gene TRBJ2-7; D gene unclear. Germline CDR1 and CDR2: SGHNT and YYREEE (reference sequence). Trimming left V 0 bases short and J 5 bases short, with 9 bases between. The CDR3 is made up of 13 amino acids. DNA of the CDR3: TGTGCCAGCAGCTTGGATCAACGGGACGAGCAGTACTTC. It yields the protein CASSLDQRDEQYF.

The CDR3 DNA is TGTGCCAGCAGCCTTCGTAGCGGGAGGGCCACGGATACGCAGTATTTT. As protein: CASSLRSGRATDTQYF. The V gene is TRBV11-3, the J gene TRBJ2-3; 11 nucleotides agree with TRBD2. Trimming removed 5 bases from V and 6 bases from J; junction bases left unmatched: 10. There are 16 residues in the CDR3. The germline V gene has CDR1 SGHNT and CDR2 YENEEA.

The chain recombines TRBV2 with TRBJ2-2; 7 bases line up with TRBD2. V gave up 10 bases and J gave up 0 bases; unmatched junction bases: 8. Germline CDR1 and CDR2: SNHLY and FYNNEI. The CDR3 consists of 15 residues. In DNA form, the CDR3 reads TGTGCCACCCAGCGGGAAAGGGCGAACACCGGGGAGCTGTTTTTT. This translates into CATQRERANTGELFF.

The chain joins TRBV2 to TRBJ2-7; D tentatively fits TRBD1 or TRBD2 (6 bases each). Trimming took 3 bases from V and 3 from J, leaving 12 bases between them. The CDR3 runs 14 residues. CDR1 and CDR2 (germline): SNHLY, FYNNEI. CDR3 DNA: TGTGCCAGCAGTGAGGAACAGGGAGGCTACGAGCAGTACTTC. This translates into CASSEEQGGYEQYF.

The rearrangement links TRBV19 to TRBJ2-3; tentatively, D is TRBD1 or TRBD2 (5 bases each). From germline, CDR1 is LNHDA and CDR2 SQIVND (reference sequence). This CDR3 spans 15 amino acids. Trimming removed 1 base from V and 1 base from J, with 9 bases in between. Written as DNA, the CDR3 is TGTGCCAGTAGTATAGCTCGGGGCCGCACAGATACGCAGTATTTT. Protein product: CASSIARGRTDTQYF.

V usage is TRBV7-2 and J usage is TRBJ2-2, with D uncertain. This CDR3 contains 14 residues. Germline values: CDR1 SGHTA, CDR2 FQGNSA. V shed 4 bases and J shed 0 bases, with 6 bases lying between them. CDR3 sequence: CASSSRTNTGELFF. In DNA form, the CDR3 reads TGTGCCAGCAGCTCGCGGACGAACACCGGGGAGCTGTTTTTT.

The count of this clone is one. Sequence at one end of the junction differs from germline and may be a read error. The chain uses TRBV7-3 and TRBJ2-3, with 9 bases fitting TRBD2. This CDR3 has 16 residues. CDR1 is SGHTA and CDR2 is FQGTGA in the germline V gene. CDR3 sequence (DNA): TGTGCCAGCAGCCTAACCCCCCTAGCGGGGTCAGATACGCAGTATTTT. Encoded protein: CASSLTPLAGSDTQYF.

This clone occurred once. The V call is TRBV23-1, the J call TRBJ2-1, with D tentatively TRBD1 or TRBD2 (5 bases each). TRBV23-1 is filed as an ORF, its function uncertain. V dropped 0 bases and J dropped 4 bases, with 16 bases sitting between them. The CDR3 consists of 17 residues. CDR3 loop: CASSQSRGPSPYNEQFF. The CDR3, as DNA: TGCGCCAGCAGTCAATCGAGGGGCCCCTCCCCTTACAATGAGCAGTTCTTC.

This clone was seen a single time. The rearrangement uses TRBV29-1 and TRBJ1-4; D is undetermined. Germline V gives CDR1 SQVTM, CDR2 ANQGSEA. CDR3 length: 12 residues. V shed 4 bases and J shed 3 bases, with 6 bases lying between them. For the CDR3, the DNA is TGCAGCGTTGGTGAGGCTAATGAAAAACTGTTTTTT. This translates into CSVGEANEKLFF.

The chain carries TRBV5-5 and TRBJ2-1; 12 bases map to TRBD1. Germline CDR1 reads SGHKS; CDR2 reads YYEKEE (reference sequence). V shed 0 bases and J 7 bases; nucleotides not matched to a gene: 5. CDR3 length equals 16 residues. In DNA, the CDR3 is TGTGCCAGCAGCTTGGTTGCGGGACAGGGGGCAAATGAGCAGTTCTTC. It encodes CASSLVAGQGANEQFF. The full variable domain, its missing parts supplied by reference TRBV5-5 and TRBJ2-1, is DAGVTQSPTHLIKTRGQQVTLRCSPISGHKSVSWYQQVLGQGPQFIFQYYEKEERGRGNFPDRFSARQFPNYSSELNVNALLLGDSALYLCASSLVAGQGANEQFFGPGTRLTVL.

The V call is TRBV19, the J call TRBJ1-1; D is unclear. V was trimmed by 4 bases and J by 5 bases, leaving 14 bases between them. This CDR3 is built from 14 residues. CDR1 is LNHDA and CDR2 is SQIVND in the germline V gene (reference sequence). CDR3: CASSRPNTKTEAFF. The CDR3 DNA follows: TGTGCCAGTAGTAGGCCGAACACTAAAACTGAAGCTTTCTTT.

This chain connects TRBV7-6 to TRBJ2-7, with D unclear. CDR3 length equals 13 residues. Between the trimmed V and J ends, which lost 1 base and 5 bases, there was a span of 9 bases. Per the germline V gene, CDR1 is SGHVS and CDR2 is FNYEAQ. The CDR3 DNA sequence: TGTGCCAGCAGCTTAGTTCATGCGGACGAGCAGTACTTC. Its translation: CASSLVHADEQYF.

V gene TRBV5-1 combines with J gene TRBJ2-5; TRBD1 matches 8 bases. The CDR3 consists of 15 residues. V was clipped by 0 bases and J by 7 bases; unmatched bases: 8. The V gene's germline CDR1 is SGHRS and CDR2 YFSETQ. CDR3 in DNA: TGCGCCAGCAGCTTGGAGACAGGGGTGGAAGGGACCCAGTACTTC. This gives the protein CASSLETGVEGTQYF.

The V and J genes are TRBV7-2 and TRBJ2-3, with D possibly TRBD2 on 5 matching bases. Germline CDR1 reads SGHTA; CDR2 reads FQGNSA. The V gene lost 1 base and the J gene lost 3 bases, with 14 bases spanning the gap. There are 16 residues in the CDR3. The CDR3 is CASSLEAGLGTDTQYF. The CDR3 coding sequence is TGTGCCAGCAGCTTAGAGGCGGGCTTGGGTACAGATACGCAGTATTTT.

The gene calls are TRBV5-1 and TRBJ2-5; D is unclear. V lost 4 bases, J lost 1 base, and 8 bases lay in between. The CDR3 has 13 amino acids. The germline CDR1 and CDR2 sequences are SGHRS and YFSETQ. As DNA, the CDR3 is TGCGCCAGCAGCCGGGTTAGCCAAGAGACCCAGTACTTC. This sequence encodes CASSRVSQETQYF.

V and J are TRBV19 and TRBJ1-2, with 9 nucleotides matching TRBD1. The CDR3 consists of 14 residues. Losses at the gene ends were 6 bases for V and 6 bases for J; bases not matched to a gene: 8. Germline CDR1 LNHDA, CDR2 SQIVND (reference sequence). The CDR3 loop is CASRPWTGADGYTF. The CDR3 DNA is TGTGCCAGTAGGCCATGGACAGGGGCGGATGGCTACACCTTC.